This TCR beta chain was identified during a study of shared clonotypes between healthy human individuals. CDR1 and CDR2 (germline): SGHAT, FQNNGV. Trimming stripped 0 bases from V and 2 bases from J, with 10 bases between. The CDR3 is 15 residues long. The assay was immunoSEQ multiplex PCR, and TCRdb's table has in-frame clones only and misses some. The top ten hold about 1.5% of the sample, which has nearly 1,000,000 clones, roughly 72% seen once. The rearrangement links TRBV11-2 to TRBJ1-1, with D perhaps matching TRBD1 (6 bases). This TCR came from a young man in good health. The sequencing input was memory CD4+ T cells sorted from blood. The subset was: CD45RA-negative fraction. The CDR3 loop reads CASSLDGGRNTEAFF. The CDR3 DNA sequence: TGTGCCAGCAGCTTAGACGGGGGCAGAAACACTGAAGCTTTCTTT.